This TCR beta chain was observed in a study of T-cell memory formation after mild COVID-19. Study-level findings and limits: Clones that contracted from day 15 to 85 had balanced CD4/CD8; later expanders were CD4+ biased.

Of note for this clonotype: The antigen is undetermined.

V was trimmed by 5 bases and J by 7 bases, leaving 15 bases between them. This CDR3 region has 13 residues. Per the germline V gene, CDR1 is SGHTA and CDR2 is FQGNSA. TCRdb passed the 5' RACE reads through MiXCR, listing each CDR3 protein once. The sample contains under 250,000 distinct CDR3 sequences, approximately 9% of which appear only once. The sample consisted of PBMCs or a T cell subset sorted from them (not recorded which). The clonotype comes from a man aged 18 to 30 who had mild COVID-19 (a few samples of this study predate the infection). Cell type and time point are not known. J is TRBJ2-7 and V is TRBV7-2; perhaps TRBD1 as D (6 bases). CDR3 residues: CASSPNRVQEQYF. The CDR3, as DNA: TGTGCCAGCAGCCCCAACAGGGTGCAAGAGCAGTACTTC.